The clone carrying this TCR beta chain was counted only a few times. Its antigen is not known. Time point: patch test 1, 2 weeks after DPC sensitization. The treatment is: therapeutic diphenylcyclopropenone sensitization with weekly scalp DPC. Donation of samples came from alopecia patients who were 18 to 70 years old and suitable for DPC. This CDR3 spans 14 amino acids. V shed 0 bases and J shed 6 bases, with 11 bases lying between them. Per the germline V gene, CDR1 is LNHDA and CDR2 is SQIVND (reference sequence). TCRdb recomputed calls from the RACE reads with MiXCR, one row per CDR3 protein. The sample has tens of thousands of distinct CDR3 sequences; around 11% are singletons. The data were taken from a study of human T cells and chemical hapten exposure. Study-wide background: Doses of diphenylcyclopropenone went to the patients' scalps weekly throughout the approximately 25-week study.

Study-level results: There were significantly more large CDR3 similarity clusters among expanded TCRs than among controls.

This TCR came from an older woman with alopecia areata. Some clones in this sample may be carry-over from other donors' samples. The sequences come from whole blood, collected in connection with sensitization to the hapten diphenylcyclopropenone (DPC). The rearrangement links TRBV19 to TRBJ1-2; D is unclear. The DNA for the CDR3 is TGTGCCAGTAGTATAGATCGAAAGTCGGATGGCTACACCTTC. Its translation is CASSIDRKSDGYTF.